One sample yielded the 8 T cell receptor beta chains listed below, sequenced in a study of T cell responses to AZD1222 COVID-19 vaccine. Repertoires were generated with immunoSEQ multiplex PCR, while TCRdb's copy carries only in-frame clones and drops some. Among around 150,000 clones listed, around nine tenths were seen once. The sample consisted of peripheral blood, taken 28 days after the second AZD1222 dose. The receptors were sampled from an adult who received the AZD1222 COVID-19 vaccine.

Here the CDR3 reads CASSPSGGGRAGSSYEQYF. The CDR3 DNA follows: TGTGCCAGCAGCCCCTCGGGCGGGGGGAGGGCCGGGTCGTCCTACGAGCAGTACTTC. This rearrangement joins TRBV7-3 to TRBJ2-7; the match to TRBD2 covers 8 bases. The CDR3 extends over 19 amino acids. V was pared by 5 bases and J by 1 base, with 19 bases of the junction left unmatched. The germline CDR1 and CDR2 sequences are SGHTA and FQGTGA.

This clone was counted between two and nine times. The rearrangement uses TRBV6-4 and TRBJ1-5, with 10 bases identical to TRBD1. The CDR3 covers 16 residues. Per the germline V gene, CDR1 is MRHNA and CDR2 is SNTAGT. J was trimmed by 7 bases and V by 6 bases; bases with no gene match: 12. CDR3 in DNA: TGTGCCAGCAGAGTAAGGGGGGACAGGGGATACCAGCCCCAGCATTTT. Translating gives CASRVRGDRGYQPQHF.

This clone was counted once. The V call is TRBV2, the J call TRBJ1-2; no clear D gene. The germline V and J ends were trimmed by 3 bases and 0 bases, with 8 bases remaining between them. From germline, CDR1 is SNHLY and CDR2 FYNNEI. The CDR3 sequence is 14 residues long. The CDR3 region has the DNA TGTGCCAGCAGTGAGGCGGCTGCTAACTATGGCTACACCTTC. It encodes CASSEAAANYGYTF.

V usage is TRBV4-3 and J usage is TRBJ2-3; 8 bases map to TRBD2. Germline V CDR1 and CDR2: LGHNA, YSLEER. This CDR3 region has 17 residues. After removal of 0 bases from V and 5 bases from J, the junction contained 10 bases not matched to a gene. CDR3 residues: CASSQDRLAGIRDTQYF. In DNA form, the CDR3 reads TGCGCCAGCAGCCAAGATAGGTTAGCGGGAATTCGAGATACGCAGTATTTT.

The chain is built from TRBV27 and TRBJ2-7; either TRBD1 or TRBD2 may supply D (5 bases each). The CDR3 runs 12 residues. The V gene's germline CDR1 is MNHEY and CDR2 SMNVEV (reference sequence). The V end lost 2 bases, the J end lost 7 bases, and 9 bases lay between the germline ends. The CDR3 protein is CASSLGGEEQYF. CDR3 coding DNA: TGTGCCAGCAGTTTAGGGGGTGAGGAGCAGTACTTC.

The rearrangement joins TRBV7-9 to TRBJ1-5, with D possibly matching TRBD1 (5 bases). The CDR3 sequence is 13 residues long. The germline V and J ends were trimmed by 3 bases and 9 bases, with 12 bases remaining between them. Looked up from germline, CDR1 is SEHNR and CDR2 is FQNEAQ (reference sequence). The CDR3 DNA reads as TGTGCCAGCAGCTTGCAGGACGGGGCGCCCCAGCATTTT. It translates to CASSLQDGAPQHF.

The CDR3 is CASSLNKQTGELFF. The CDR3 DNA reads TGTGCCAGCAGCTTAAATAAACAGACCGGGGAGCTGTTTTTT. The rearrangement links TRBV11-3 to TRBJ2-2; no clear D gene. This CDR3 contains 14 residues. CDR1 and CDR2 (germline): SGHNT, YENEEA. V shed 2 bases and J shed 5 bases, with 9 bases lying between them.

The CDR3 DNA reads TGTGCCAGCAGTCAACTGGGAAACACCATATATTTT. Amino acid sequence: CASSQLGNTIYF. The rearrangement uses TRBV6-2 or TRBV6-3 and TRBJ1-3; D call uncertain. Trimming left V 5 bases short and J 4 bases short, with 6 bases between. Germline values: CDR1 MNHEY, CDR2 SVGEGT. The CDR3 runs to 12 residues.